This TCR beta chain was profiled in a study of CXCR3-negative and CXCR3-positive naive CD8 T cells. Looking at the study overall: Libraries each contributed about 1.5 +/- 0.3 million TRB reads, for some 130 million in total. The study's findings and limits: Researchers report that CXCR3-positive naive cells carry more hydrophobic TRB CDR3s than CXCR3-negative naive cells. Cryopreserved PBMCs had partly decreased CXCR3 expression; fresh PBMCs were used in most assays.

Of note for this clonotype: Its antigen is unidentified.

The libraries of TRB cDNA were constructed through 5' RACE using UMI labels. TCRdb re-called the 5' RACE reads, yielding one record per CDR3 amino acid sequence without DNA. Its table records some 8,400 distinct CDR3 sequences. The V gene's germline CDR1 is SQVTM and CDR2 ANQGSEA. The CDR3 has 13 amino acids. This receptor was taken from a human donor in good health. Some clones in this sample may be carry-over from other donors' samples. Sequences were obtained from naive CXCR3+ CD8+ T cells from blood. Described subset: CD45RO-CCR7+CD27+CD95- naive CD8+ T cells expressing CXCR3 (TNR3+). The rearrangement uses TRBV29-1 and TRBJ2-1. CDR3 loop: CSVVGGYSNEQFF.